Each of the 19 T cell receptor beta chains below was sequenced from the same sample in a study of shared clonotypes between healthy human individuals. Sequenced by immunoSEQ multiplex PCR; TCRdb stores in-frame clones only, minus some. The data hold 2 million to 3 million clones, with approximately 93% observed a single time. The sequenced material came from naive CD4+ T cells from PBMCs. Subset noted: CD45RA+ positively selected. All receptors come from a man between 18 and 29 years old in good health. Some clones in this sample may be carry-over from other donors' samples.

Of note for this clone: Other nucleotide sequences in the sample specify the same CDR3. The chain recombines TRBV19 with TRBJ1-5; tentatively, D is TRBD1 (5 bases). This CDR3 spans 13 amino acids. Trimming left V 3 bases short and J 5 bases short, with 8 bases between. The V gene's germline CDR1 is LNHDA and CDR2 SQIVND (reference sequence). The CDR3 DNA reads as TGTGCCAGTAGTATCGGCAGGGATCAGCCCCAGCATTTT. Its protein product is CASSIGRDQPQHF.

The chain recombines TRBV4-1 with TRBJ2-3, with D possibly TRBD2 on 5 matching bases. The CDR3 has 16 residues. Germline V gene lookup returns CDR1 MGHRA and CDR2 YSYEKL. V lost 1 base and J lost 10, with 21 bases in between. Here the CDR3 reads CASSQALALTDPAQYF. The CDR3 DNA follows: TGCGCCAGCAGCCAAGCTCTAGCCTTAACCGACCCGGCGCAGTATTTT.

J is TRBJ2-5 and V is TRBV29-1; 8 nucleotides agree with TRBD1. Germline loops: CDR1 SQVTM, CDR2 ANQGSEA. V gave up 5 bases and J gave up 3 bases; unmatched junction bases: 8. The CDR3 is made up of 14 amino acids. In nucleotides, the CDR3 is TGCAGCGTTTATCGGACAGGGTGGAAAGAGACCCAGTACTTC. Its translation is CSVYRTGWKETQYF.

The chain links TRBV5-8 to TRBJ2-1, with D possibly TRBD1 on 7 matching bases. V was pared by 4 bases and J by 4 bases, with 21 bases between. CDR3 length: 17 residues. CDR1 SGHTS and CDR2 YDEGEE come from the germline V gene. CDR3: CASSGGTVEGYYNEQFF. The CDR3 DNA is TGTGCCAGCAGCGGCGGGACAGTTGAGGGGTATTACAATGAGCAGTTCTTC.

V gene TRBV5-4 combines with J gene TRBJ1-2; 12 positions agree with TRBD1. In germline, CDR1 is SGHNT, CDR2 YYREEE (reference sequence). This CDR3 has 15 residues. V trimming: 1 base; J trimming: 4 bases; junction bases outside the gene matches: 2. Here the CDR3 reads CASSLPGQGAYGYTF. The CDR3 DNA is TGTGCCAGCAGCTTGCCGGGACAGGGGGCCTATGGCTACACCTTC.

On this clone itself: Additional DNA sequences in this sample encode the identical CDR3. The rearrangement joins TRBV5-1 to TRBJ1-4; 7 bases match TRBD1. Unmatched junction bases numbered 6, after V lost 4 bases and J lost 6 bases. This CDR3 is built from 14 residues. CDR1 is SGHRS, CDR2 YFSETQ, per germline. The CDR3 DNA reads TGCGCCAGCAGCCCAGGGGGGCGGGATGAAAAACTGTTTTTT. Amino acids: CASSPGGRDEKLFF.

This clone came up once. The V and J genes are TRBV25-1 and TRBJ2-7, with a tentative D call TRBD1 (6 bases). The length of the CDR3 is 14 residues. The germline V gene encodes CDR1 MGHDK and CDR2 SYGVNS. V was clipped by 5 bases and J by 7 bases, with 18 bases between them. In DNA form, the CDR3 reads TGTGCCAGCAGTCCGGACAGTTACTTTTTGGAGCAGTACTTC. As protein: CASSPDSYFLEQYF.

Remarks on this clone: The same CDR3 arises from other DNA sequences in this sample as well. The chain recombines TRBV5-1 with TRBJ2-6; no clear D gene. Germline CDR1 SGHRS, CDR2 YFSETQ. With 2 bases removed from V and 2 bases from J, the gap between germline ends came to 5 bases. This CDR3 is built from 14 residues. The CDR3 DNA reads as TGCGCCAGCAGCTTTAGTGCTGGGGCCAACGTCCTGACTTTC. This encodes CASSFSAGANVLTF.

This chain joins TRBV9 and TRBJ2-3; TRBD2 aligns across 8 bases. Trimming removed 0 bases from V and 4 bases from J; junction bases left unmatched: 4. The length of the CDR3 is 15 residues. The germline V gene has CDR1 SGDLS and CDR2 YYNGEE. The CDR3 reads CASSVGGAGADTQYF. As DNA, the CDR3 is TGTGCCAGCAGCGTAGGTGGAGCGGGAGCAGATACGCAGTATTTT. Variable domain in full (rest from reference TRBV9 and TRBJ2-3): DSGVTQTPKHLITATGQRVTLRCSPRSGDLSVYWYQQSLDQGLQFLIQYYNGEERAKGNILERFSAQQFPDLHSELNLSSLELGDSALYFCASSVGGAGADTQYFGPGTRLTVL.

This clone was detected once. J is TRBJ1-5 and V is TRBV21-1; the table's D call TRBD1 went unverified against the DNA. TRBV21-1 is termed a pseudogene. CDR3 length: 12 residues. CDR3 sequence: CASTPQSQPQHF. DNA of the CDR3: TGTGCCAGCACCCCGCAGTCTCAGCCCCAGCATTTT.

The V gene is TRBV9, the J gene TRBJ2-5; weak D call: TRBD2 (6 bases). CDR1 is SGDLS and CDR2 is YYNGEE in the germline V gene. Between the trimmed V and J ends, which lost 4 bases and 5 bases, there was a span of 18 bases. The CDR3 loop spans 15 amino acids. CDR3 sequence reads: CASSPGGRGTETQYF. The CDR3 DNA is TGTGCCAGCAGCCCCGGGGGTAGAGGGACGGAGACCCAGTACTTC. Full variable domain (rest looked up from reference TRBV9 and TRBJ2-5): DSGVTQTPKHLITATGQRVTLRCSPRSGDLSVYWYQQSLDQGLQFLIQYYNGEERAKGNILERFSAQQFPDLHSELNLSSLELGDSALYFCASSPGGRGTETQYFGPGTRLLVL.

The V and J genes are TRBV11-2 and TRBJ2-1; 10 positions match TRBD2. The V gene end was trimmed by 3 bases and the J gene end by 5 bases; junction bases not matched to a gene: 10. The CDR3 contains 17 residues. Germline values: CDR1 SGHAT, CDR2 FQNNGV. CDR3 in DNA: TGTGCCAGCAGCTTTGGGTCTAGCGGGAGAAACGACAATGAGCAGTTCTTC. It specifies CASSFGSSGRNDNEQFF.

A remark on this clone: Other DNA variants within this sample encode the same CDR3. The chain employs TRBV5-1 and TRBJ2-5; D not certain. Trimming stripped 2 bases from V and 5 bases from J, with 13 bases between. CDR1 is SGHRS and CDR2 is YFSETQ in the germline V gene. The CDR3 has 14 residues. The CDR3 here is CASSLKQGGETQYF. Here the CDR3 DNA reads TGCGCCAGCAGCTTAAAACAAGGTGGGGAGACCCAGTACTTC.

The genes are TRBV5-5 and TRBJ1-4; D is unclear. Germline loops: CDR1 SGHKS, CDR2 YYEKEE (reference sequence). CDR3 length equals 17 residues. Between the trimmed V and J ends, which lost 5 bases and 2 bases, there was a span of 19 bases. The CDR3 region is CASSPQSRATTNEKLFF. The DNA of the CDR3 is TGTGCCAGCAGTCCACAGTCGAGGGCAACGACTAATGAAAAACTGTTTTTT.

In DNA form, the CDR3 reads TGTGCCAGCAGTTGGTCCCCGAACACTGAAGCTTTCTTT. Protein product: CASSWSPNTEAFF. This chain uses TRBV6-5 with TRBJ1-1; D is unresolved. The V end lost 4 bases, the J end lost 1 base, and 7 bases lay between the germline ends. The CDR3 sequence is 13 residues long. Germline V gene lookup returns CDR1 MNHEY and CDR2 SVGAGI.

The chain combines TRBV6-1 with TRBJ1-5; D remains unclear. Germline V gene sequence: CDR1 MNHNS, CDR2 SASEGT. Trimming stripped 4 bases from V and 5 bases from J, with 12 bases between. The CDR3 contains 14 residues. The CDR3: CASSGKTDYQPQHF. CDR3 nucleotides: TGTGCCAGCAGTGGGAAGACGGACTATCAGCCCCAGCATTTT.

V gene TRBV6-1 combines with J gene TRBJ1-3; D ambiguous. This CDR3 region has 13 residues. The germline V and J ends were trimmed by 3 bases and 11 bases, with 14 bases remaining between them. Germline loops: CDR1 MNHNS, CDR2 SASEGT. The CDR3 nucleotides are TGTGCCAGCAGTGAGGTGAATTTAGGCGCCATATATTTT. This codes for CASSEVNLGAIYF.

The CDR3 is CASSFRDINEKLFF. In DNA form, the CDR3 reads TGTGCCAGCAGCTTCCGGGACATCAATGAAAAACTGTTTTTT. The chain carries TRBV5-6 and TRBJ1-4; D possibly corresponds to TRBD1 (6 bases). Germline V gives CDR1 SGHDT, CDR2 YYEEEE. The V end lost 2 bases, the J end lost 5 bases, and 10 bases lay between the germline ends. The CDR3 loop spans 14 amino acids.

The chain uses TRBV29-1 and TRBJ2-2; TRBD2 might be the D (5 bases). Trimming stripped 3 bases from V and 3 bases from J, with 8 bases between. This CDR3 has 13 amino acids. CDR1 is SQVTM, CDR2 ANQGSEA, per germline. In DNA form, the CDR3 reads TGCAGCGTTGACAGCGGCCACACCGGGGAGCTGTTTTTT. It encodes CSVDSGHTGELFF.